Reported below is one T cell receptor (beta chain). Under the authors' procedure: How many nucleated cells were present was estimated from reference gene primer amplification. Sequenced by immunoSEQ multiplex PCR; TCRdb stores in-frame clones only, minus some. The DNA was the basis for D and trimming; V, J and clone size are from that table. Altogether some 400,000 clones are present, roughly nine tenths being singletons, with the ten largest covering about 0.78%. Researchers sorted participants into cohorts using their self-reported clinical history. In the 2 weeks before study entry, exposed participants met a COVID-19 case, which was PCR-confirmed or clinician-diagnosed. This entry is derived from a study of blood T cell repertoires in COVID-19. CDR3 length: 16 amino acids. Looked up from germline, CDR1 is LNHDA and CDR2 is SQIVND (reference sequence). V was trimmed by 1 base and J by 10 bases, leaving 22 bases between them.

The origin of this receptor is a woman aged 40-49 years who had been exposed to COVID-19. This sequence joins TRBV19 and TRBJ1-1; tentatively, D is TRBD1 (6 bases). The sample was PBMCs or T cells enriched from blood (not recorded which). The CDR3 DNA follows: TGTGCCAGTAGTATAGGAGGCAGGGGTTACATGGTAGGAGCTTTCTTT. This sequence encodes CASSIGGRGYMVGAFF. The whole variable domain, remainder taken from reference TRBV19 and TRBJ1-1, is DGGITQSPKYLFRKEGQNVTLSCEQNLNHDAMYWYRQDPGQGLRLIYYSQIVNDFQKGDIAEGYSVSREKKESFPLTVTSAQKNPTAFYLCASSIGGRGYMVGAFFGQGTRLTVV.